This record covers a single TCR beta chain. Its antigen is still unknown. Clones were read by immunoSEQ multiplex PCR, and TCRdb kept only the in-frame ones, dropping some. The profile shows about 960,000 clones, roughly 72% of them singletons. Germline V CDR1 and CDR2: KGHSH, LQKENI. The J segment lost 4 bases and the V segment lost 2 bases, leaving 5 bases of the junction unmatched. The CDR3 totals 15 residues. This sample stems from a study of shared clonotypes between healthy human individuals. Study in general: Per donor, CD8 memory used one plate, CD8 naive used two, CD4 memory used three and CD4 naive used three.

Study results and limitations: The study found about 5% of naive CD4 clonotypes shared across several donors.

Sequenced input: memory CD4+ T cells sorted from blood. Documented subset: CD45RA-negative fraction. V usage is TRBV18 and J usage is TRBJ1-3, with 7 bases matching TRBD1. The clonotype was recovered from a man aged 18 to 30 in good health. This CDR3 reads CASSPLRTGGNTIYF. The CDR3 coding sequence is TGTGCCAGCTCACCATTACGGACAGGAGGAAACACCATATATTTT.